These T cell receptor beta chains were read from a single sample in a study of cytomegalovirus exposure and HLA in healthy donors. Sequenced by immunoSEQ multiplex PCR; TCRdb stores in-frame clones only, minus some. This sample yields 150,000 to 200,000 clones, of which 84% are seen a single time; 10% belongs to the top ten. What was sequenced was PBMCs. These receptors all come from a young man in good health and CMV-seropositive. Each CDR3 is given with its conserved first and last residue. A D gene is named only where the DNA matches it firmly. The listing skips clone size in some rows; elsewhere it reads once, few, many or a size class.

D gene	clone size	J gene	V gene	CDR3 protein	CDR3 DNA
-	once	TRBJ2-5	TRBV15	CATSRDRQGPQYF	TGTGCCACCAGCAGAGATCGGCAGGGGCCCCAGTACTTC
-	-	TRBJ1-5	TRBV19	CASSPRGSSNQPQHF	TGTGCCAGTAGTCCCCGAGGGAGTTCCAATCAGCCCCAGCATTTT
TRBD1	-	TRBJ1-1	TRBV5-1	CASSSMDRGTTEAFF	TGCGCCAGCAGCTCTATGGACAGGGGGACCACTGAAGCTTTCTTT
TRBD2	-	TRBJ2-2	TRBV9	CASSPPGVSGRWTGELFF	TGTGCCAGCAGCCCACCGGGTGTTAGCGGGAGGTGGACCGGGGAGCTGTTTTTT
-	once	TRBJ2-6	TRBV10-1	CASRDSTGANVLTF	TGCGCCAGCAGGGACTCTACCGGGGCCAACGTCCTGACTTTC
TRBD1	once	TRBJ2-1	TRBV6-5	CASRGTGTYNEQFF	TGTGCCAGCAGAGGGACAGGCACCTACAATGAGCAGTTCTTC
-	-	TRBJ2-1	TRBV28	CASSISYRSLGDNEQFF	TGTGCCAGCAGTATATCTTACAGGTCGTTAGGGGACAATGAGCAGTTCTTC
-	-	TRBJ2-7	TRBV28	CASTADRAGDYEQYF	TGTGCCAGCACCGCGGACAGGGCGGGAGACTACGAGCAGTACTTC
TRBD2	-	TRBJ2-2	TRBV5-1	CASSLAGGSVTGELFF	TGCGCCAGCAGCTTGGCCGGCGGGAGCGTTACCGGGGAGCTGTTTTTT
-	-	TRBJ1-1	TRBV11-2	CASPHERENTEAFF	TGTGCCAGCCCTCACGAACGGGAGAACACTGAAGCTTTCTTT
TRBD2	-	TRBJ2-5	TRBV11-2	CASSYGLAEVPILYF	TGTGCCAGCAGCTACGGACTAGCGGAGGTTCCCATCCTGTACTTC
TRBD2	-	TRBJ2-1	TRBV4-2	CASSPRLAGDYNEQFF	TGTGCCAGCAGCCCTCGTCTAGCGGGGGACTACAATGAGCAGTTCTTC
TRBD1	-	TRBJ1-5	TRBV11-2	CASSTGTVSNQPQHF	TGTGCCAGCAGCACTGGGACAGTTAGCAATCAGCCCCAGCATTTT
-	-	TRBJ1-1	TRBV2	CASSTRQEITEAFF	TGTGCCAGCAGTACTAGACAGGAGATCACTGAAGCTTTCTTT
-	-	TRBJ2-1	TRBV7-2	CASSPGVGGGVDNEQFF	TGTGCCAGCAGCCCTGGGGTAGGGGGGGGCGTGGACAATGAGCAGTTCTTC
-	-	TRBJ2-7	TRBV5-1	CASSLSGGYYEQYF	TGCGCCAGCAGCTTGAGTGGAGGGTATTACGAGCAGTACTTC
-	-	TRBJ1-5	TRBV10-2	CASSGGLGQPQHF	TGCGCCAGCAGTGGGGGACTTGGTCAGCCCCAGCATTTT
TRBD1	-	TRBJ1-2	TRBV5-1	CASSLEVRGNYGYTF	TGCGCCAGCAGCTTGGAGGTCAGGGGGAACTATGGCTACACCTTC
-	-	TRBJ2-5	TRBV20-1	CSAIRETQYF	TGCAGTGCTATTCGAGAGACCCAGTACTTC
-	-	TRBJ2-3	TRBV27	CASSSHRGGVDTQYF	TGTGCCAGCAGTTCCCATAGGGGGGGGGTAGATACGCAGTATTTT
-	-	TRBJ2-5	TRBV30	CAWTGEAGELAQYF	TGTGCCTGGACTGGGGAGGCCGGGGAATTGGCCCAGTACTTC
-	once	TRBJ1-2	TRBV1	CTSSRPGIGYGYTF	TGCACCAGCAGCCGTCCAGGGATCGGCTATGGCTACACCTTC
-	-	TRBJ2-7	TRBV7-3	CASSLREGGEQYF	TGTGCCAGCAGCCTCAGGGAAGGGGGCGAGCAGTACTTC
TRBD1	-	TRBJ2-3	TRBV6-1	CATRTGGRDTQYF	TGTGCCACCCGGACAGGGGGCAGAGATACGCAGTATTTT
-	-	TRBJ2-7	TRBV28	CASIPALRLSYEQYF	TGTGCCAGCATCCCCGCCCTTAGACTCTCCTACGAGCAGTACTTC
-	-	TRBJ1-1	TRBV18	CASSPRSADTEAFF	TGTGCCAGCTCACCCCGGAGCGCGGACACTGAAGCTTTCTTT
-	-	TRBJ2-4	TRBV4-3	CASSQDPPGSTKNIQYF	TGCGCCAGCAGCCAAGATCCACCAGGGTCGACCAAAAACATTCAGTACTTC
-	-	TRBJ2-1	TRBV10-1	CASSESTGRRSSYNEQFF	TGCGCCAGCAGTGAGTCGACCGGGAGAAGGAGCTCCTACAATGAGCAGTTCTTC
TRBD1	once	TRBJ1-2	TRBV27	CASSLSRQGASGYTF	TGTGCCAGCAGTTTATCGAGGCAGGGGGCAAGTGGCTACACCTTC
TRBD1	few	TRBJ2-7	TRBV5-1	CASSLGQGGIYEQYF	TGCGCCAGCAGCTTAGGACAGGGGGGGATCTACGAGCAGTACTTC
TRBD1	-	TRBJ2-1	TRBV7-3	CASSHGQGVNEQFF	TGTGCCAGCAGCCACGGACAGGGGGTCAATGAGCAGTTCTTC
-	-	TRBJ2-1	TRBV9	CASSVASGSGEQFF	TGTGCCAGCAGCGTAGCTAGTGGATCCGGTGAGCAGTTCTTC
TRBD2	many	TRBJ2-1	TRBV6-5	CASSYTSGSYNEQFF	TGTGCCAGCAGTTACACTAGCGGGAGCTACAATGAGCAGTTCTTC
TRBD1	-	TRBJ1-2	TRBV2	CAILKDRAGGYTF	TGTGCCATTTTAAAGGACAGGGCGGGTGGCTACACCTTC
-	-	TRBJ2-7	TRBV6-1	CASSEGGQNHYEQYF	TGTGCCAGCAGTGAAGGAGGACAGAACCACTACGAGCAGTACTTC
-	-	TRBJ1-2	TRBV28	CASSLSRQFRRGYTF	TGTGCCAGCAGTTTAAGTCGTCAGTTCAGGCGAGGCTACACCTTC
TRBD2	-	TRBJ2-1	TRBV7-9	CASRSRKLAGPIYNEQFF	TGTGCCAGCAGATCCCGCAAGTTAGCGGGGCCCATCTACAATGAGCAGTTCTTC
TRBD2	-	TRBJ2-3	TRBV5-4	CASSRRLAGQGADTQYF	TGTGCCAGCAGCCGCCGACTAGCGGGACAAGGGGCAGATACGCAGTATTTT
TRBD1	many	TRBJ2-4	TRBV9	CASSSPGDRGIGAKNIQYF	TGTGCCAGCAGCAGCCCGGGGGACAGGGGAATCGGAGCCAAAAACATTCAGTACTTC
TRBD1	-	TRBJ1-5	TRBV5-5	CASSFTGGWDNQPQHF	TGTGCCAGCAGCTTCACAGGGGGCTGGGACAATCAGCCCCAGCATTTT
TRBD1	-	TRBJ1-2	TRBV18	CASSSEQQGAIYGYTF	TGTGCCAGCTCATCCGAGCAACAGGGGGCAATTTATGGCTACACCTTC
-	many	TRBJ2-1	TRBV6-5	CASSYSSSYNEQFF	TGTGCCAGCAGTTACTCGAGCTCCTACAATGAGCAGTTCTTC
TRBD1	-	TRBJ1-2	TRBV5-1	CASSLSGQGYGYTF	TGCGCCAGCAGCTTGTCGGGACAGGGCTATGGCTACACCTTC
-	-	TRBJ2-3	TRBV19	CASSIGLADTQYF	TGTGCCAGTAGTATAGGATTAGCAGATACGCAGTATTTT
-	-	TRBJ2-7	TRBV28	CASITPRASYEQYF	TGTGCCAGCATTACACCCAGGGCCTCCTACGAGCAGTACTTC
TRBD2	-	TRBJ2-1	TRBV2	CASSVREGTDEQFF	TGTGCCAGCAGTGTTCGGGAGGGCACAGATGAGCAGTTCTTC
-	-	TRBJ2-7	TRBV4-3	CASSLAGSSYEQYF	TGCGCCAGCAGCTTGGCGGGGAGCTCCTACGAGCAGTACTTC
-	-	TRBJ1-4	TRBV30	CAWSLRGGNEKLFF	TGTGCCTGGAGTCTCCGAGGGGGTAATGAAAAACTGTTTTTT
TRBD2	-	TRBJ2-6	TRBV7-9	CASSLETSGSGANVLTF	TGTGCCAGCAGCTTGGAGACTAGCGGCTCTGGGGCCAACGTCCTGACTTTC
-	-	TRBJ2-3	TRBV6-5	CASSQDLWADTQYF	TGTGCCAGCAGCCAGGACTTATGGGCAGATACGCAGTATTTT